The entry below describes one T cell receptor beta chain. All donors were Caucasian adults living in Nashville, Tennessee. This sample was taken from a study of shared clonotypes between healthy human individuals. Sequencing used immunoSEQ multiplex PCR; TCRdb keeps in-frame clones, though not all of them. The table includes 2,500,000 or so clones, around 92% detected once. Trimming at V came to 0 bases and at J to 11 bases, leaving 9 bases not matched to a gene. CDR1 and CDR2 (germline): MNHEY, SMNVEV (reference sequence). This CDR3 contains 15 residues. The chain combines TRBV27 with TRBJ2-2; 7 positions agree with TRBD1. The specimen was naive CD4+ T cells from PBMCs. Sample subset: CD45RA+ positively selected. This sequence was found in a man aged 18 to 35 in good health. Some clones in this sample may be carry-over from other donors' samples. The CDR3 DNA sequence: TGTGCCAGCAGTTTATCGGGGACAGTCAAAGGCGAGCTGTTTTTT. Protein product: CASSLSGTVKGELFF.